This T cell receptor (beta chain) was sequenced in a study of Graves' ophthalmopathy and Graves' hyperthyroidism. This clonotype has a count of ten or more. Transcripts of RNA were the source for amplifying TCR beta CDR3 regions. RT-PCR with HTBI primers came first, then second-round multiplex PCR. TCRdb fed the multiplex PCR reads into MiXCR, producing one record per CDR3 protein. This repertoire shows hundreds of thousands of distinct CDR3 sequences, about 21% found once; its top ten account for 3%. V shed 1 base and J shed 5 bases, with 12 bases lying between them. Germline CDR1 LGHNA, CDR2 YNFKEQ. The CDR3 has 14 residues. Aged 18 to 65, hyperthyroidism patients had new diagnoses of under 2 months' duration.

The sequence derives from a woman between 18 and 29 years old with stable Graves' hyperthyroidism. Sequences were obtained from peripheral blood. The chain is built from TRBV4-2 and TRBJ2-7; a possible D gene is TRBD2 (6 bases). For the CDR3, the DNA is TGTGCCAGCAGCCAAGTCAGAACTAGCCACGAGCAGTACTTC. As protein: CASSQVRTSHEQYF.